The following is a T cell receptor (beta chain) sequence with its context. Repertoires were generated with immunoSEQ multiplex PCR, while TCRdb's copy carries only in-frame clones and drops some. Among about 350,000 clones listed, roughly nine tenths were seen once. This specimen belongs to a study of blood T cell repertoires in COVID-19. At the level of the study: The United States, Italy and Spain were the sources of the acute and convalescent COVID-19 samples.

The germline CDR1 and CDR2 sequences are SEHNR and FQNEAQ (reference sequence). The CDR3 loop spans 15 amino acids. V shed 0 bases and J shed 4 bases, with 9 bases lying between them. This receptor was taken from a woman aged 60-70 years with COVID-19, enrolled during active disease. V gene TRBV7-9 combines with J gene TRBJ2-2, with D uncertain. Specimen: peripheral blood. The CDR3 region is CASSLALTPTGELFF. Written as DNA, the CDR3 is TGTGCCAGCAGCTTAGCATTGACTCCCACCGGGGAGCTGTTTTTT.